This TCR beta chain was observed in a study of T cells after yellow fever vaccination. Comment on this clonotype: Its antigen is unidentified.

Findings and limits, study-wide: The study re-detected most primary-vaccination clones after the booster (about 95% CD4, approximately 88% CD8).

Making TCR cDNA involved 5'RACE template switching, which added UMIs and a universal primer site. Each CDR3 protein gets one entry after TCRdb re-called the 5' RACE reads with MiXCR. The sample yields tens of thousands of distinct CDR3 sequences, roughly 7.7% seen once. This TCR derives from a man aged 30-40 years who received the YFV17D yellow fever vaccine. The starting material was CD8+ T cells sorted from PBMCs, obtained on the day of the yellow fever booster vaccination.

CDR3 loop: CSTLRSWELFF. In nucleotides, the CDR3 is TGCAGCACCCTAAGGTCCTGGGAGCTGTTTTTT. The chain has TRBV29-1 and TRBJ2-2, with unresolved D. Germline-derived CDR1 and CDR2 are SQVTM and ANQGSEA. V lost 8 bases and J 9 bases, leaving 13 bases between the germline ends. The CDR3 has 11 residues.